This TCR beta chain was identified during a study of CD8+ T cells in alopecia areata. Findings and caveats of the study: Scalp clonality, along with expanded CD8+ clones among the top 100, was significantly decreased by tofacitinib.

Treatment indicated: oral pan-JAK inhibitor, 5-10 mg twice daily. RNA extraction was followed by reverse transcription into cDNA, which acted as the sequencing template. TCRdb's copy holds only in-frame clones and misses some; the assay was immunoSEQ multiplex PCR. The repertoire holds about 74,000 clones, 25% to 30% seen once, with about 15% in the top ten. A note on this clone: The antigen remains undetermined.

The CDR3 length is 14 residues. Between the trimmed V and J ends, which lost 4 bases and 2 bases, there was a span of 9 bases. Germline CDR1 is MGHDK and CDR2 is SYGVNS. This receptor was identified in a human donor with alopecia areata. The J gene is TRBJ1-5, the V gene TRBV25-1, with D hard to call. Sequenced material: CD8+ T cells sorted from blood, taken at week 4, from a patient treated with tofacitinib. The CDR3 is CASSGGIGNQPQHF. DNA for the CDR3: TGTGCCAGCAGTGGAGGAATCGGCAATCAGCCCCAGCATTTT.